Shown below are 2 T cell receptor beta chains from a single sample sequenced in a study of blood T cell repertoires in COVID-19. Using immunoSEQ multiplex PCR, the repertoire was profiled, and TCRdb retains in-frame clones only, with some absent. The sample carries some 170,000 clones, about 88% recorded once. The material sequenced was PBMCs or T cells enriched from blood (not recorded which). The source of these receptors is a human donor with acute COVID-19. The donor label of this sample is uncertain.

CDR3 DNA: TGTGCCAGCAGCTTTGACAGCCGCAATCAGCCCCAGCATTTT. It yields the protein CASSFDSRNQPQHF. The chain is built from TRBV7-2 and TRBJ1-5, with D possibly TRBD1 on 5 matching bases. V was shortened by 3 bases and J by 2 bases, with 8 bases between the two germline ends. The CDR3 spans 14 residues. Germline CDR1 SGHTA, CDR2 FQGNSA.

The chain joins TRBV7-9 to TRBJ2-2; 9 nucleotides match TRBD1. This CDR3 has 18 residues. J lost 2 bases, V lost 5 bases, and 12 bases had no gene match. Germline CDR1 SEHNR, CDR2 FQNEAQ (reference sequence). This CDR3 is CASSTLIGTGRNTGELFF. Here the CDR3 DNA reads TGTGCCAGCAGCACCTTAATTGGGACAGGGCGTAACACCGGGGAGCTGTTTTTT.